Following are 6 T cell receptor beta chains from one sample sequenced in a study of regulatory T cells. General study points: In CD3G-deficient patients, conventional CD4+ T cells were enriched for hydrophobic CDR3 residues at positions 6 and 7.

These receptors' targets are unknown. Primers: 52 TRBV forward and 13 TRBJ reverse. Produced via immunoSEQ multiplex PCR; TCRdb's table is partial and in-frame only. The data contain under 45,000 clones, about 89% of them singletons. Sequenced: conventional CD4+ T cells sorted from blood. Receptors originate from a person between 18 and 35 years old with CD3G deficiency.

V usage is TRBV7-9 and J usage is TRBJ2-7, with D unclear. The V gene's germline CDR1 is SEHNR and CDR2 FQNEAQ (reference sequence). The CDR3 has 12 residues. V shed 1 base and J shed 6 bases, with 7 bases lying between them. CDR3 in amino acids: CASSLDWGEQYF. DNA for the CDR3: TGTGCCAGCAGCTTAGATTGGGGCGAGCAGTACTTC.

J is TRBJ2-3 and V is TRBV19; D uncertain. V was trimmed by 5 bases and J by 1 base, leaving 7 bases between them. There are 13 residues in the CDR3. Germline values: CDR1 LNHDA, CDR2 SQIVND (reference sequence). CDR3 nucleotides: TGTGCCAGTAGTCTCGGACGCACAGATACGCAGTATTTT. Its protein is CASSLGRTDTQYF.

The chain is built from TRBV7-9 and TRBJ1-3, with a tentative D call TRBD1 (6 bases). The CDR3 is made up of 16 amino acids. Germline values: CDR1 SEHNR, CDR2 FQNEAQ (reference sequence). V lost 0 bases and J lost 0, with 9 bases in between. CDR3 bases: TGTGCCAGCAGCTTAGCCTTACAGGGCTCTGGAAACACCATATATTTT. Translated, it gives CASSLALQGSGNTIYF.

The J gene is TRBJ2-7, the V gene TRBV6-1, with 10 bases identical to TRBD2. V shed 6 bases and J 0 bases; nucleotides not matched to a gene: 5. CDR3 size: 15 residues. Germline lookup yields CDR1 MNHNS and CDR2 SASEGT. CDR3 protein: CASSSGGAGSYEQYF. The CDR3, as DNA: TGTGCCAGCAGCAGCGGGGGGGCCGGCTCCTACGAGCAGTACTTC.

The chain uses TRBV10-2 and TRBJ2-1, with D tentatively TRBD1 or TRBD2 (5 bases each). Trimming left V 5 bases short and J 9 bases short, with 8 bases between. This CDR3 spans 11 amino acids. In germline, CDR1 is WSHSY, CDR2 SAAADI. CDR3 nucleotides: TGCGCCAGCAGTAATGGGGGTGAGCAGTTCTTC. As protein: CASSNGGEQFF.

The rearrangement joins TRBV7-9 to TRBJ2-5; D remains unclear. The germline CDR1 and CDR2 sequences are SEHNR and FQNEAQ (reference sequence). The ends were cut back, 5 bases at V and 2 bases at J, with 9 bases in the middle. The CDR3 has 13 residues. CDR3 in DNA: TGTGCCAGCAGCCGGACCGGACAAGAGACCCAGTACTTC. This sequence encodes CASSRTGQETQYF.